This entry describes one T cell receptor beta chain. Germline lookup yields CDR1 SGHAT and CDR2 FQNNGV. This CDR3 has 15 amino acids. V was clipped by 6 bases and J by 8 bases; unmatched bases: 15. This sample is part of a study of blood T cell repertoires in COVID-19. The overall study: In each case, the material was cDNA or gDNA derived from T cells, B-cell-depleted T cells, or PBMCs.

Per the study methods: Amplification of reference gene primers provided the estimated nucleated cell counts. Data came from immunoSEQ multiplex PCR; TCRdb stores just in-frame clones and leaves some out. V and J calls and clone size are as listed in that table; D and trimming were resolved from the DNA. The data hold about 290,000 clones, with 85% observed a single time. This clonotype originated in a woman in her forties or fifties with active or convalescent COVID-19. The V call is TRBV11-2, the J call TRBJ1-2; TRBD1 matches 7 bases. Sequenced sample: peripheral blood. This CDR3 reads CASRSNRGAWGGYTF. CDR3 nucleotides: TGTGCCAGCAGATCTAACAGGGGTGCCTGGGGAGGCTACACCTTC.